A selection of T cell receptor beta chains follows, all from one sample in a study of graft-versus-host responses after intestinal transplantation. Their antigens remain unidentified. Profiled with immunoSEQ multiplex PCR; TCRdb holds only in-frame clones, not every one. The sample lists over 75,000 clones, roughly 89% occurring once. The specimen was unstimulated CD4+ T cells sorted from spleen or lymph node cells, collected before intestinal transplant. Receptors originate from a human donor who received an intestinal transplant. Each CDR3 is given with its conserved first and last residue. D genes are given only for firm matches. Only part of the rows carry a size: once, few, many, or a class if the clone is expanded.

>TRBV28|-|TRBD2|TRBJ2-2|14
CASSLAGGDGELFF
TGTGCCAGCAGTTTAGCGGGGGGGGACGGGGAGCTGTTTTTT
>TRBV27|-|TRBD2|TRBJ2-1|14
CASSLGGAYNEQFF
TGTGCCAGCAGTTTAGGGGGGGCCTACAATGAGCAGTTCTTC
>TRBV19|-|TRBD2|TRBJ2-1|15
CASSIIAGVGNEQFF
TGTGCCAGTAGTATTATAGCGGGAGTTGGCAATGAGCAGTTCTTC
>TRBV4-1|once|-|TRBJ1-6|17
CASSPLRGTSYNSPLHF
TGCGCCAGCAGCCCCCTCCGGGGTACCTCCTATAATTCACCCCTCCACTTT
>TRBV7-8|-|-|TRBJ2-1|18
CASSLSIQRASPYNEQFF
TGTGCCAGCAGCTTAAGTATCCAGCGGGCCAGTCCTTACAATGAGCAGTTCTTC
>TRBV29-1|-|-|TRBJ1-1|12
CSVGRGVNEAFF
TGCAGCGTTGGACGGGGAGTCAATGAAGCTTTCTTT
>TRBV5-4|-|TRBD2|TRBJ2-3|16
CASSLRLAGGTDTQYF
TGTGCCAGCAGCTTGCGGCTAGCGGGGGGCACAGATACGCAGTATTTT
>TRBV28|-|-|TRBJ2-7|15
CASLVGGEGTYEQYF
TGTGCCAGCCTCGTGGGGGGAGAGGGAACCTACGAGCAGTACTTC
>TRBV28|-|TRBD1|TRBJ2-4|15
CASSPRDSGKNIQYF
TGTGCCAGCAGTCCCCGGGACAGTGGAAAAAACATTCAGTACTTC
>TRBV28|once|-|TRBJ1-6|13
CASSRTGNSPLHF
TGTGCCAGCAGCCGTACAGGGAATTCACCCCTCCACTTT
>TRBV7-7|-|-|TRBJ2-2|13
CASSARVAGELFF
TGTGCTAGCAGCGCCAGGGTGGCCGGGGAGCTGTTTTTT
>TRBV7-3|once|TRBD2|TRBJ2-2|17
CASSLLRPGTGGGELFF
TGTGCCAGCAGCTTACTCCGTCCGGGGACGGGGGGCGGGGAGCTGTTTTTT
>TRBV11-2|-|-|TRBJ2-7|16
CASSFPLLVGLAEQYF
TGTGCCAGCAGCTTCCCCCTACTAGTCGGTCTTGCCGAGCAGTACTTC
>TRBV19|-|TRBD1|TRBJ1-5|16
CATAKTGDFTNQPQHF
TGTGCCACGGCCAAGACAGGGGACTTTACCAATCAGCCCCAGCATTTT
>TRBV29-1|-|-|TRBJ2-6|17
CSVEVLPGSSGANVLTF
TGCAGCGTTGAAGTACTCCCGGGGAGCTCTGGGGCCAACGTCCTGACTTTC
>TRBV6-1|-|TRBD1|TRBJ2-7|14
CASSEAGQRYEQYF
TGTGCCAGCAGTGAAGCGGGACAGCGGTACGAGCAGTACTTC
>TRBV6-5|-|-|TRBJ1-2|14
CASRGLLPGEGYTF
TGTGCCAGCAGGGGGCTCTTACCGGGGGAGGGCTACACCTTC
>TRBV5-1|few|TRBD1|TRBJ2-7|15
CASSLGQGAAYEQYF
TGCGCCAGCAGCTTAGGGCAGGGGGCCGCCTACGAGCAGTACTTC
>TRBV27|-|TRBD2|TRBJ2-7|13
CASSHEAGGEQYF
TGTGCCAGCAGCCACGAAGCGGGGGGTGAGCAGTACTTC
>TRBV6-5|few|-|TRBJ2-7|13
CASSFQISYEQYF
TGTGCCAGCAGTTTCCAGATCTCCTACGAGCAGTACTTC
>TRBV5-1|-|-|TRBJ1-4|15
CASSSRGMANEKLFF
TGCGCCAGCAGCTCCAGGGGTATGGCTAATGAAAAACTGTTTTTT
>TRBV9|-|TRBD1|TRBJ2-7|13
CASSLDRAGEQYF
TGTGCCAGCAGCCTTGACAGGGCGGGCGAGCAGTACTTC
>TRBV27|-|TRBD1|TRBJ2-3|17
CASSTSYRGPSTDTQYF
TGTGCCAGCAGTACCTCCTACAGGGGGCCTAGCACAGATACGCAGTATTTT
>TRBV2|-|TRBD1|TRBJ2-4|13
CASGGQGINIQYF
TGTGCCAGCGGGGGACAGGGGATAAACATTCAGTACTTC
>TRBV19|-|-|TRBJ2-7|13
CASRHRGGGEQYF
TGTGCCAGTCGTCACAGGGGAGGCGGGGAGCAGTACTTC
>TRBV29-1|-|-|TRBJ1-2|14
CSVAGSTGGSGYTF
TGCAGCGTTGCGGGATCGACGGGCGGGTCGGGCTACACCTTC
>TRBV2|-|-|TRBJ2-6|15
CASSNDRPGANVLTF
TGTGCCAGCAGCAATGACAGGCCCGGGGCCAACGTCCTGACTTTC
>TRBV28|-|-|TRBJ1-5|13
CASSPDRIQPQHF
TGTGCCAGCAGCCCGGACAGAATTCAGCCCCAGCATTTT
>TRBV7-9|-|-|TRBJ2-7|12
CASSTGQLEQYF
TGTGCCAGCAGCACTGGACAGCTCGAGCAGTACTTC
>TRBV10-2|-|-|TRBJ1-2|12
CASSDRGYGYTF
TGCGCCAGCAGTGACAGGGGCTATGGCTACACCTTC
>TRBV28|-|-|TRBJ1-5|17
CASSFSKQTASNQPQHF
TGTGCCAGCAGTTTTTCAAAACAGACAGCTAGCAATCAGCCCCAGCATTTT
>TRBV6-1|-|-|TRBJ2-7|13
CASSEADSYEQYF
TGTGCCAGCAGTGAAGCGGACAGCTACGAGCAGTACTTC
>TRBV20-1|-|-|TRBJ2-1|11
CSASGLFEQFF
TGCAGTGCATCTGGACTGTTTGAGCAGTTCTTC
>TRBV4-1|-|-|TRBJ2-1|17
CASSPTVLSGKNNEQFF
TGCGCCAGCAGCCCAACGGTTTTGAGCGGAAAAAACAATGAGCAGTTCTTC
>TRBV27|-|-|TRBJ1-6|16
CASSLGQGRWNSPLHF
TGTGCCAGCAGTCTCGGGCAGGGCCGGTGGAATTCACCCCTCCACTTT
>TRBV5-4|few|TRBD2|TRBJ2-1|15
CASSSTSGGDNEQFF
TGTGCCAGCAGCTCAACCAGCGGGGGGGATAATGAGCAGTTCTTC
>TRBV28|-|-|TRBJ2-7|13
CASTPGQSYEQYF
TGTGCCAGCACGCCAGGGCAATCCTACGAGCAGTACTTC
>TRBV6-5|-|-|TRBJ2-7|13
CASSEADSYEQYF
TGTGCCAGCAGTGAAGCGGACAGCTACGAGCAGTACTTC
>TRBV5-4|-|TRBD2|TRBJ2-3|15
CASNAGTSDTDTQYF
TGTGCCAGCAACGCCGGGACTAGCGACACAGATACGCAGTATTTT
>TRBV6-5|-|TRBD2|TRBJ2-1|16
CASSYGGLARDNEQFF
TGTGCCAGCAGTTACGGGGGACTAGCTAGGGACAATGAGCAGTTCTTC
>TRBV7-9|-|TRBD2|TRBJ2-5|15
CASSSRLAGGETQYF
TGTGCCAGCAGCAGCCGACTAGCGGGAGGAGAGACCCAGTACTTC
>TRBV5-1|once|-|TRBJ2-5|18
CASSLAGTRSLGQETQYF
TGCGCCAGCAGCTTGGCGGGGACAAGGTCTCTAGGGCAAGAGACCCAGTACTTC
>TRBV28|-|-|TRBJ2-1|17
CASSHPPAEYMNNEQFF
TGTGCCAGCAGTCACCCTCCGGCGGAATACATGAACAATGAGCAGTTCTTC
>TRBV2|-|-|TRBJ2-1|14
CASSDPSLRNEQFF
TGTGCCAGCAGTGATCCTAGCTTAAGAAATGAGCAGTTCTTC
>TRBV5-1|-|-|TRBJ2-3|14
CASEEGGRTDTQYF
TGCGCCAGCGAGGAGGGGGGGCGCACAGATACGCAGTATTTT
>TRBV19|-|-|TRBJ2-2|14
CASRHGSAGGELFF
TGTGCCAGTCGACACGGGAGCGCAGGCGGGGAGCTGTTTTTT
>TRBV7-8|-|TRBD1|TRBJ1-1|12
CASSHQGAGAFF
TGTGCCAGCAGCCACCAGGGGGCTGGAGCTTTCTTT
>TRBV18|-|-|TRBJ1-4|14
CASSPPKGGEKLFF
TGTGCCAGCTCACCACCGAAGGGGGGGGAAAAACTGTTTTTT
>TRBV6-1|-|TRBD2|TRBJ2-5|16
CASSEGLAGPQGTQYF
TGTGCCAGCAGTGAAGGGCTAGCGGGACCCCAGGGGACCCAGTACTTC
>TRBV7-7|-|TRBD1|TRBJ2-3|16
CASSPGTGGGPDTQYF
TGTGCTAGCAGCCCAGGGACAGGGGGGGGCCCAGATACGCAGTATTTT
>TRBV11-2|-|TRBD1|TRBJ2-7|14
CASRLDRGLYEQYF
TGTGCCAGCAGGTTAGACAGGGGGCTCTACGAGCAGTACTTC
>TRBV16|-|-|TRBJ2-5|16
CASSQLNRPTKETQYF
TGTGCCAGCAGCCAATTAAATAGGCCGACTAAAGAGACCCAGTACTTC
>TRBV5-4|-|TRBD1|TRBJ1-2|16
CASSPGQAVPNYGYTF
TGTGCCAGCAGCCCGGGACAGGCGGTTCCTAACTATGGCTACACCTTC
>TRBV5-6|-|-|TRBJ2-7|14
CASSLGGRNYEQYF
TGTGCCAGCAGCTTGGGCGGTAGAAACTACGAGCAGTACTTC
>TRBV23-1|-|TRBD1|TRBJ2-5|16
CASSQSFTGGKETQYF
TGCGCCAGCAGTCAATCGTTTACAGGGGGTAAGGAGACCCAGTACTTC
>TRBV5-1|-|TRBD2|TRBJ2-7|14
CASSLMQAGVEQYF
TGCGCCAGCAGCTTGATGCAAGCGGGAGTCGAGCAGTACTTC
>TRBV19|-|-|TRBJ1-1|12
CASGTGNTEAFF
TGTGCCAGTGGAACAGGGAACACTGAAGCTTTCTTT
>TRBV6-1|-|TRBD2|TRBJ2-2|16
CASSEAAGGNTGELFF
TGTGCCAGCAGTGAAGCTGCGGGGGGGAACACCGGGGAGCTGTTTTTT
>TRBV28|-|TRBD1|TRBJ1-2|13
CASSSRQGGGYTF
TGTGCCAGCAGTTCCCGGCAGGGGGGTGGCTACACCTTC
>TRBV9|-|TRBD1|TRBJ1-5|15
CASSVGTGERQPQHF
TGTGCCAGCAGCGTGGGGACAGGGGAACGTCAGCCCCAGCATTTT